The clone carrying this T cell receptor beta chain was counted many times. Antigen: not known. This record belongs to a study of regulatory T cells in long-lasting Graves disease. Findings of the study overall: Researchers reported studying only peripheral blood, not thyroid tissue.

The V end lost 4 bases, the J end lost 7 bases, and 13 bases lay between the germline ends. Germline V gives CDR1 LGHNT, CDR2 FRNRAP. The CDR3 contains 13 residues. The time point is: newly diagnosed GD, antithyroid drugs for less than 3 months. Generation of the TCR library employed RNA extracted from PBMCs. Combining iRepertoire HTBI primers with Arm-PCR of CDR3 regions, the authors built TCR beta libraries. MiXCR was run by TCRdb on the multiplex PCR reads, yielding one entry per CDR3 protein. The sample lists approximately 230,000 distinct CDR3 sequences; around 18% were seen once. This specimen was peripheral blood mononuclear cells (PBMCs), taken at new diagnosis, from a patient treated with antithyroid drugs. The chain couples TRBV12-5 to TRBJ2-5; D is ambiguous. This receptor was identified in a female donor with Graves disease. CDR3 protein: CASGSDGLGTQYF. The CDR3 DNA sequence: TGTGCTAGTGGTTCGGACGGGTTGGGGACCCAGTACTTC. Together with reference TRBV12-5 and TRBJ2-5, the CDR3 gives the full variable domain: DARVTQTPRHKVTEMGQEVTMRCQPILGHNTVFWYRQTMMQGLELLAYFRNRAPLDDSGMPKDRFSAEMPDATLATLKIQPSEPRDSAVYFCASGSDGLGTQYFGPGTRLLVL.